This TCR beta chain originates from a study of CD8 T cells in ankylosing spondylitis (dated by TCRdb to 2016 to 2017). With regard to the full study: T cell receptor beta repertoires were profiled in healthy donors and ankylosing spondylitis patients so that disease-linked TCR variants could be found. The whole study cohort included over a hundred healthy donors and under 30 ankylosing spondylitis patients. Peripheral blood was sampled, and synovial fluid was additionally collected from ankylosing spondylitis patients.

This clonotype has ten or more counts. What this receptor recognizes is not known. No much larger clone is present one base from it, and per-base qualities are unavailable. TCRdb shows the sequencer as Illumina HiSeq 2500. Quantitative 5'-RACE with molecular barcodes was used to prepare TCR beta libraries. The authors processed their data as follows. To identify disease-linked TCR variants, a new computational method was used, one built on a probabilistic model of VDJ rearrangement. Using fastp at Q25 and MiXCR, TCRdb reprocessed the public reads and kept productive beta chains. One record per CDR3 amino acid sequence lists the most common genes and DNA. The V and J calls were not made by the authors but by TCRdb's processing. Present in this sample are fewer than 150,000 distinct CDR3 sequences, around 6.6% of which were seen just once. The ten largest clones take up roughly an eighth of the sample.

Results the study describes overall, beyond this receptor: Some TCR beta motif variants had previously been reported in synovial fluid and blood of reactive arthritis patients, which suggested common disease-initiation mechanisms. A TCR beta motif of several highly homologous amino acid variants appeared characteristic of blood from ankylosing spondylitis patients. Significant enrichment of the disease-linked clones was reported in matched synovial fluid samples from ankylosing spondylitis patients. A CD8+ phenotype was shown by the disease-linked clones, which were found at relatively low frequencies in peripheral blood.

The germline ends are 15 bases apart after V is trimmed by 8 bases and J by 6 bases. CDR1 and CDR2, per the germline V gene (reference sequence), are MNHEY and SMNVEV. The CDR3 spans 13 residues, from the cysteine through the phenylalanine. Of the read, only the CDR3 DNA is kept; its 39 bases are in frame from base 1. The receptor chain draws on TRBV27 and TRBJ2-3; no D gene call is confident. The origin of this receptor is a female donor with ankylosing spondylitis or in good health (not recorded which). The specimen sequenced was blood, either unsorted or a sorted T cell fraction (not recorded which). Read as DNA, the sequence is TGTGCCAGCTGGCTGGAGCTTGGGGATACGCAGTATTTT. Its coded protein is CASWLELGDTQYF.